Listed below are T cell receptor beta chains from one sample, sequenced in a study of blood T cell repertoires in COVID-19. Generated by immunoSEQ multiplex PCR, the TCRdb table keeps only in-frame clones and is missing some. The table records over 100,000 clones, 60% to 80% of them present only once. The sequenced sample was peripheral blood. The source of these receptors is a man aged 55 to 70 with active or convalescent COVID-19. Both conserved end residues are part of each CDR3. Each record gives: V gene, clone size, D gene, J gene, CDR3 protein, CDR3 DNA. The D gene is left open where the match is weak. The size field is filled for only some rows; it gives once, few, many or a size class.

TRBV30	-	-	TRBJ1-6	CAWSVQGNSPLHF	TGTGCCTGGAGTGTTCAGGGGAATTCACCCCTCCACTTT
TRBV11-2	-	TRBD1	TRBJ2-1	CASRPDPGQGNNEQFF	TGTGCCAGCAGGCCGGACCCGGGACAGGGGAACAATGAGCAGTTCTTC
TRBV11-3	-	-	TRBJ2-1	CASSLGFRGGEQFF	TGTGCCAGCAGCTTAGGTTTCAGGGGAGGGGAGCAGTTCTTC
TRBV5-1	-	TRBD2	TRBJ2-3	CASSPLAGSGDTQYF	TGCGCCAGCAGCCCACTAGCGGGATCCGGGGATACGCAGTATTTT
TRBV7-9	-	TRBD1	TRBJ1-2	CASSGRQGNYGYTF	TGTGCCAGCAGCGGGCGACAGGGGAACTATGGCTACACCTTC
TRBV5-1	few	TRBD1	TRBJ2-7	CASSLVGQGNHEQYF	TGCGCCAGCAGCTTGGTGGGACAGGGGAACCACGAGCAGTACTTC
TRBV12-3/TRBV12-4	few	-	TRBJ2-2	CARKGVGELFF	TGTGCCAGGAAGGGAGTCGGGGAGCTGTTTTTT
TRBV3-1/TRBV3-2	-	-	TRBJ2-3	CASSKGETPRRVPSTDTQYF	TGTGCCAGCAGCAAGGGGGAGACTCCGAGGCGTGTTCCTAGCACAGATACGCAGTATTTT
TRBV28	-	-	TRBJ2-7	CASSFGRGGEQYF	TGTGCCAGCAGTTTCGGGAGAGGTGGAGAGCAGTACTTC
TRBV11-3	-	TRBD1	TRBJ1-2	CASSRDRGGYTF	TGTGCCAGCAGCCGGGACAGGGGGGGCTACACCTTC
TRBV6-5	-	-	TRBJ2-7	CASSSPGYEQYF	TGTGCCAGCAGTTCGCCAGGGTACGAGCAGTACTTC
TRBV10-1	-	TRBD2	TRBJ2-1	CASSEASGIGNEQFF	TGCGCCAGCAGTGAGGCTAGCGGGATCGGGAATGAGCAGTTCTTC
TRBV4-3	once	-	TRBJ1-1	CASSQVMEQGVNTEAFF	TGCGCCAGCAGCCAAGTGATGGAACAGGGCGTGAACACTGAAGCTTTCTTT